This TCR beta chain appears in the sequencing data of a study of cytomegalovirus exposure and HLA in healthy donors. Study as a whole: Counted in an early data release were about 85 million unique TCRs from HLA-typed donors. The study, taken as a whole, reports: With further analysis later on, most CMV-associated TCR beta chains appeared HLA-restricted. Compared with the roughly 700-donor mean, an Asian-associated ancestry cluster reportedly had fewer N-insertions, according to a later analysis.

PCR was performed using 60 Vbeta and 13 Jbeta primers. This table comes from immunoSEQ multiplex PCR, and its TCRdb copy is limited to in-frame clones, with some not included. The data hold 140,000 to 150,000 clones, with nearly 80% observed a single time. The CDR3 is made up of 16 amino acids. CDR1 and CDR2 (germline): LNHDA, SQIVND (reference sequence). The junction had 6 bases not matched to a gene; V was cut back by 2 bases and J by 7 bases. About this clone itself: Its antigen remains unidentified.

The chain combines TRBV19 with TRBJ2-2, with 11 bases lining up with TRBD2. The sample comprised PBMCs. This receptor was obtained from a woman between 25 and 40 years old in good health and CMV-seronegative. The CDR3 DNA is TGTGCCAGTAGTATACTAGCGGGGGGCAAGAGCGGGGAGCTGTTTTTT. Amino acid sequence: CASSILAGGKSGELFF.